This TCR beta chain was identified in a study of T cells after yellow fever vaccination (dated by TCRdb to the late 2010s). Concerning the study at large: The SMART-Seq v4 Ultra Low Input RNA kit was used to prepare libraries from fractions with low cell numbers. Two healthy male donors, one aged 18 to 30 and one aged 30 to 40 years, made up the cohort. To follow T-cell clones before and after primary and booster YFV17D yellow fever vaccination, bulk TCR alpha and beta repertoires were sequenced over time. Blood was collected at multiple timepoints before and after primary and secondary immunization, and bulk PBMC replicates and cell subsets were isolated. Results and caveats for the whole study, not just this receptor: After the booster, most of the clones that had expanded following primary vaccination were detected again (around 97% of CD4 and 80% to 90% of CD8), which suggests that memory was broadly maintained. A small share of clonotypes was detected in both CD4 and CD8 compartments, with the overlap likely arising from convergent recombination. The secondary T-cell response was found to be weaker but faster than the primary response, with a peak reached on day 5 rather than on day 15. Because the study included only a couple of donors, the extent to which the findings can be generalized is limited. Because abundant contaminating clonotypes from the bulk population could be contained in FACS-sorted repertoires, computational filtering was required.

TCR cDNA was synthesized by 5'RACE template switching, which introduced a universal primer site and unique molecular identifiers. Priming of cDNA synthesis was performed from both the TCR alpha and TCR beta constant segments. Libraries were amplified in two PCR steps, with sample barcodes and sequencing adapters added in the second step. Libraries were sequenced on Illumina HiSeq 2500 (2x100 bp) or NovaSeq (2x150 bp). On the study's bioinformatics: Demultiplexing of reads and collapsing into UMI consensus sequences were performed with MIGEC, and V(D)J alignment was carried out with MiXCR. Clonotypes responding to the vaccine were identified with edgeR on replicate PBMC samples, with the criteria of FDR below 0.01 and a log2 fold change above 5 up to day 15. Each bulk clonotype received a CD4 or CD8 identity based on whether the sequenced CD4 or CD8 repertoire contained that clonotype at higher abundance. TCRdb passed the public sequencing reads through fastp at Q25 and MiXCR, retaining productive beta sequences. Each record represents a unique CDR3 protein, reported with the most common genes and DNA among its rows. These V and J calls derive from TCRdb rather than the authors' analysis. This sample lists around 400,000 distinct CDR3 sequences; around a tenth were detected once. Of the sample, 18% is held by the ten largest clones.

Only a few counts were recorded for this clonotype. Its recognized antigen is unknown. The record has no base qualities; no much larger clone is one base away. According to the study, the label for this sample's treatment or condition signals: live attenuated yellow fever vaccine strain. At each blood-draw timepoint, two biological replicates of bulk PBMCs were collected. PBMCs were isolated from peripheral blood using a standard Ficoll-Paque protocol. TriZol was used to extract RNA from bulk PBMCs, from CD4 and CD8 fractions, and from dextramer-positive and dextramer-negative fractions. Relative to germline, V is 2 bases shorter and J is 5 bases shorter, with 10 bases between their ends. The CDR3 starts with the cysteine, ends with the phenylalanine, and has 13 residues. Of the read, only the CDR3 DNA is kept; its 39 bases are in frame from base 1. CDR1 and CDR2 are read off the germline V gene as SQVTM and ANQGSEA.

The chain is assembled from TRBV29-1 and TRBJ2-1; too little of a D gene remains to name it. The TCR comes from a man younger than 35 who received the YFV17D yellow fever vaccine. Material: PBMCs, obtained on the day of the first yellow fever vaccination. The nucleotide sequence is TGCAGCGTTGAACGCAGGACGGACAATGAGCAGTTCTTC. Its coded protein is CSVERRTDNEQFF.